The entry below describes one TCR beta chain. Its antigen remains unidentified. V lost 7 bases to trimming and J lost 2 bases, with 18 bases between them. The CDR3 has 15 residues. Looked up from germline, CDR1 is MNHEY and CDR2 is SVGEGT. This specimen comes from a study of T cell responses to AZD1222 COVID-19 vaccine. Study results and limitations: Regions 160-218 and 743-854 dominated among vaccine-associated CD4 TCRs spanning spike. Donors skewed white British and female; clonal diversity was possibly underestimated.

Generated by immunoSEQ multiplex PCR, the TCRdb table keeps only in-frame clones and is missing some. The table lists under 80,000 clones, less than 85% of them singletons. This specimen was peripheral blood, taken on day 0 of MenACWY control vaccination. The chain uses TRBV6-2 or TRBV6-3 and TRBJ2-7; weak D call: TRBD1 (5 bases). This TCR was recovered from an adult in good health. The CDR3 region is CASTPAQRQTYEQYF. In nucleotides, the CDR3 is TGTGCCAGCACCCCCGCCCAGAGACAGACCTACGAGCAGTACTTC.